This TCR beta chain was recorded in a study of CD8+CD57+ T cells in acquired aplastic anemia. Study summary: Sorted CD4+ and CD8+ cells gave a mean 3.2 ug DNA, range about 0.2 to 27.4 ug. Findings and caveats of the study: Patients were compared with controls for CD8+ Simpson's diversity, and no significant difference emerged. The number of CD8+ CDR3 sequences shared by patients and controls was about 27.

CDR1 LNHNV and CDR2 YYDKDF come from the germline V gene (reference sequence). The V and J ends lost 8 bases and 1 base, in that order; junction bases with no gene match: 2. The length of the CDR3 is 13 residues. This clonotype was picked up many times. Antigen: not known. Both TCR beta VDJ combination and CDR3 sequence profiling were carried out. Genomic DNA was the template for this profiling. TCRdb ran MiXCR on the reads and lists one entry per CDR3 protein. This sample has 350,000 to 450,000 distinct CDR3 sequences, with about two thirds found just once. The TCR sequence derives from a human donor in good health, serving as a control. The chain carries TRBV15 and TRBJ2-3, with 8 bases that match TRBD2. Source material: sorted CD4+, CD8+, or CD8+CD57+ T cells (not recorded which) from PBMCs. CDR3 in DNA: TGTGCCACCTCGCGGGGGGGCACAGATACGCAGTATTTT. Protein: CATSRGGTDTQYF.